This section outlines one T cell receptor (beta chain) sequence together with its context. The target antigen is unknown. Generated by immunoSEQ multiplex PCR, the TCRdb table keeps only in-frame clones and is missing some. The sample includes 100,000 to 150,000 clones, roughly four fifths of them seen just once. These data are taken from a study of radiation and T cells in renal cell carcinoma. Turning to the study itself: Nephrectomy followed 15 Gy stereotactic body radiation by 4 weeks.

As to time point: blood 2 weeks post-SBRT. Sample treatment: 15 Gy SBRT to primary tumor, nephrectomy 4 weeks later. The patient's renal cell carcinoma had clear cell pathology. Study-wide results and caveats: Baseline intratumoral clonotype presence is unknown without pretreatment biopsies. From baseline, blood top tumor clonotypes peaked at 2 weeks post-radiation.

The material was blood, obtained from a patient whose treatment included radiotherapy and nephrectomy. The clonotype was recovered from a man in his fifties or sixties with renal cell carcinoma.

The CDR3 sequence is CSAEGGNYGYTF. For the CDR3, the DNA is TGCAGCGCCGAAGGAGGGAATTATGGCTACACCTTC. The chain combines TRBV29-1 with TRBJ1-2; no reliable D call. The CDR3 runs to 12 residues. V was trimmed by 7 bases and J by 5 bases, leaving 14 bases between them. Germline V gives CDR1 SQVTM, CDR2 ANQGSEA.